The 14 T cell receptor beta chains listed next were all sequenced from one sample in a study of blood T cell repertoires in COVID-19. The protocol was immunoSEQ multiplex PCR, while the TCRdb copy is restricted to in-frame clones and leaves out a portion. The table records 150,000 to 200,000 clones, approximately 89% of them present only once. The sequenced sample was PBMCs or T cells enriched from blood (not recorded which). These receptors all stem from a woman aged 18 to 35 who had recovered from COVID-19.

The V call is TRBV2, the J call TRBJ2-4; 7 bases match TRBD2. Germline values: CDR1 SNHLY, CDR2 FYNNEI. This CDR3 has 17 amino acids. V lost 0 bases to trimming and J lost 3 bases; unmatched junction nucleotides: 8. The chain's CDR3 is CASSEAGGQGGKNIQYF. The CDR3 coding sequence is TGTGCCAGCAGTGAAGCGGGAGGGCAGGGAGGCAAAAACATTCAGTACTTC.

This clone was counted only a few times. In DNA, the CDR3 is TGTGCCAGCAGTAGGACAGGTCGGAATCAGCCCCAGCATTTT. Amino acids: CASSRTGRNQPQHF. This sequence joins TRBV2 and TRBJ1-5, with 7 bases identical to TRBD1. In germline, CDR1 is SNHLY, CDR2 FYNNEI. The CDR3 sequence is 14 residues long. V shed 5 bases and J 4 bases; nucleotides not matched to a gene: 5.

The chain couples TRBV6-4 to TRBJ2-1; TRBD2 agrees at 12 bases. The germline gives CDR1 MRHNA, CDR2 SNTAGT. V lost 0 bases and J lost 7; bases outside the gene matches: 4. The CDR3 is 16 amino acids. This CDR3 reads CASSDSGLAGPNEQFF. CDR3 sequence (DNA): TGTGCCAGCAGTGACTCTGGACTAGCGGGGCCTAATGAGCAGTTCTTC.

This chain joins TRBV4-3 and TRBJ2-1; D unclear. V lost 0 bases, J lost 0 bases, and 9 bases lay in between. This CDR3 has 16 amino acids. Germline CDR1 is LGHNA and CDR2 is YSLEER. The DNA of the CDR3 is TGCGCCAGCAGCCAAGATCTCGCGAGCTCCTACAATGAGCAGTTCTTC. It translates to CASSQDLASSYNEQFF.

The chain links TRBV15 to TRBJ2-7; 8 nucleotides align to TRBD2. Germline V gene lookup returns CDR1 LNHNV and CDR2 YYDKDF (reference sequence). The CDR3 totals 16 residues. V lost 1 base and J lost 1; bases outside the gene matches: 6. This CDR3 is CATSRGTSGSSYEQYF. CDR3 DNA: TGTGCCACCAGCAGAGGCACTAGCGGATCTTCCTACGAGCAGTACTTC. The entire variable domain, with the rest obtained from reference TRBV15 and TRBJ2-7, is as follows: DAMVIQNPRYQVTQFGKPVTLSCSQTLNHNVMYWYQQKSSQAPKLLFHYYDKDFNNEADTPDNFQSRRPNTSFCFLDIRSPGLGDTAMYLCATSRGTSGSSYEQYFGPGTRLTVT.

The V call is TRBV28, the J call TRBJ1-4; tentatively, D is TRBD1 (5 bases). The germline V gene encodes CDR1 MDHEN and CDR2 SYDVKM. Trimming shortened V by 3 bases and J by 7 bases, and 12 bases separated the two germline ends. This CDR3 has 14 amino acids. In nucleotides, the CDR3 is TGTGCCAGCAGTTTTTCGGGGGTTGGTGAAAAACTGTTTTTT. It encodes CASSFSGVGEKLFF.

CDR3 sequence: CASRAGTSGAEEQYF. DNA of the CDR3: TGTGCCAGCAGGGCCGGGACTAGCGGGGCGGAGGAGCAGTACTTC. The V call is TRBV7-8, the J call TRBJ2-7; 13 bases line up with TRBD2. CDR1 is SGHVS, CDR2 FQNEAQ, per germline. CDR3 length equals 15 residues. The J segment lost 7 bases and the V segment lost 6 bases, leaving 9 bases of the junction unmatched.

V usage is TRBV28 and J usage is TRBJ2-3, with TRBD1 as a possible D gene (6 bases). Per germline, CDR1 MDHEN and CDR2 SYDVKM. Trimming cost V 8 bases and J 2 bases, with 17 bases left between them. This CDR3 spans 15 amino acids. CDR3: CASGPLEGVTDTQYF. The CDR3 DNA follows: TGTGCCAGCGGACCCCTCGAGGGGGTCACAGATACGCAGTATTTT.

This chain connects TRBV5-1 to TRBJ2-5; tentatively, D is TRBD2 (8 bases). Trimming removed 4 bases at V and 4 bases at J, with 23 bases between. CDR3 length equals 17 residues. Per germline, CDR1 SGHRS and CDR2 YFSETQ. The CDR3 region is CASSQGGSGIRRETQYF. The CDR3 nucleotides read TGCGCCAGCAGCCAGGGGGGTAGCGGGATTCGACGAGAGACCCAGTACTTC.

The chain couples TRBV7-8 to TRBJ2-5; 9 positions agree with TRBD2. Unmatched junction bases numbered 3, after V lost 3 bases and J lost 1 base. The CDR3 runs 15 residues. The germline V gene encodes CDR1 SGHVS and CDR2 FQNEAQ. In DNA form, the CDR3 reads TGTGCCAGCAGCTTTAGCGGGGGTCTCCAAGAGACCCAGTACTTC. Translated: CASSFSGGLQETQYF. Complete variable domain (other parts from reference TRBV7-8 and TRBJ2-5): GAGVSQSPRYKVAKRGQDVALRCDPISGHVSLFWYQQALGQGPEFLTYFQNEAQLDKSGLPSDRFFAERPEGSVSTLKIQRTQQEDSAVYLCASSFSGGLQETQYFGPGTRLLVL.

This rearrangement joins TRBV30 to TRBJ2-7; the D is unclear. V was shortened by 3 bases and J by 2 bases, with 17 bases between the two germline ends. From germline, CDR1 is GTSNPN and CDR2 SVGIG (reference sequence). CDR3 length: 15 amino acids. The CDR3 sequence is CAWRGPPTTTYEQYF. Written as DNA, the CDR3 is TGTGCCTGGAGAGGTCCCCCGACGACAACCTACGAGCAGTACTTC. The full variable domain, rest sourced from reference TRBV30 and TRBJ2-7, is SQTIHQWPATLVQPVGSPLSLECTVEGTSNPNLYWYRQAAGRGLQLLFYSVGIGQISSEVPQNLSASRPQDRQFILSSKKLLLSDSGFYLCAWRGPPTTTYEQYFGPGTRLTVT.

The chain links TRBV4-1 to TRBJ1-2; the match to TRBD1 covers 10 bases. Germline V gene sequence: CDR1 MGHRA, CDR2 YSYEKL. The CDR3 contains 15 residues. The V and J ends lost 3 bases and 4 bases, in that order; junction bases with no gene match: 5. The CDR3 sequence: CASSHRTGGSYGYTF. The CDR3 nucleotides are TGCGCCAGCAGCCACCGGACAGGGGGAAGCTATGGCTACACCTTC.

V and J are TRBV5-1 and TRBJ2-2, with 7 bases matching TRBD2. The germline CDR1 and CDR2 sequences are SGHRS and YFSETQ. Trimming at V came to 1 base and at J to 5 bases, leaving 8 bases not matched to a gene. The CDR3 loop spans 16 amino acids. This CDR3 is CASSLILQGGTGELFF. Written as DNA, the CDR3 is TGCGCCAGCAGCTTGATCCTCCAGGGAGGGACCGGGGAGCTGTTTTTT.

The CDR3: CASSQDRLGISNQPQHF. The CDR3 DNA follows: TGTGCCAGCAGTCAAGACAGGTTGGGGATTAGCAATCAGCCCCAGCATTTT. The chain uses TRBV7-2 and TRBJ1-5, with D perhaps TRBD1 (6 bases). This CDR3 is built from 17 residues. CDR1 is SGHTA and CDR2 is FQGNSA in the germline V gene. The V end was cut by 6 bases, the J end by 0 bases, with 18 bases between.